This T cell receptor (beta chain) stems from a study of blood T cell repertoires in COVID-19. For the study at large: Both acute and convalescent COVID-19 samples were obtained from the United States, Italy and Spain.

This clone was seen just once. In the study's own analysis: Quantification of nucleated cells was approximated via reference gene primer amplification. Profiling relied on immunoSEQ multiplex PCR, and the TCRdb table lists in-frame clones only, not all of them. Clone size and V and J calls were adopted from that table, with D and trimming inferred from the DNA. The sample lists approximately 180,000 clones, nearly 90% occurring once. V lost 3 bases and J lost 1, with 16 bases in between. The CDR3 length is 17 residues. Germline loops: CDR1 SGHAT, CDR2 FQNNGV. The specimen was peripheral blood. The chain links TRBV11-2 to TRBJ2-4; the D gene is possibly TRBD2 (6 bases). The TCR comes from a man aged 60 to 69 with active or convalescent COVID-19. DNA of the CDR3: TGTGCCAGCAGCTTTGCGTTTGGGGGGTCGGCCAAAAACATTCAGTACTTC. This encodes CASSFAFGGSAKNIQYF.